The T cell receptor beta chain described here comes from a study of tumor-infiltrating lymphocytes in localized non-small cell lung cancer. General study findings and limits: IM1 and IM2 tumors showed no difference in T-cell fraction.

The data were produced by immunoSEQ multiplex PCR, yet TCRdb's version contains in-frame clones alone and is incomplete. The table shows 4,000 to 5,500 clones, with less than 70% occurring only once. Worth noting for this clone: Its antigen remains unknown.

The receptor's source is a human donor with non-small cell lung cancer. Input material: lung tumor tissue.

The CDR3 DNA follows: TGTGCCAGCAGCTCTCCTAACAGCCCTCAGGGCTACACCTTC. It is translated as CASSSPNSPQGYTF. The chain uses TRBV7-2 and TRBJ1-2, with unresolved D. The germline V and J ends were trimmed by 4 bases and 8 bases, with 17 bases remaining between them. The germline V gene encodes CDR1 SGHTA and CDR2 FQGNSA. The CDR3 sequence is 14 residues long.